This T cell receptor beta chain was identified during a study of esophageal squamous cell carcinoma under preoperative chemotherapy. CDR3 size: 10 residues. Germline assignment: CDR1 MNHNS and CDR2 SASEGT. V lost 7 bases, J lost 8 bases, and 8 bases lay in between. Time point meaning: before preoperative PTX-NDP chemotherapy. MiXCR was run by TCRdb on the PCR reads, yielding one entry per CDR3 protein. The table has around 14,000 distinct CDR3 sequences, 60% seen once. This sequence joins TRBV6-1 and TRBJ1-2, with D uncertain. The biological material was taken from a patient given preoperative chemotherapy. This clonotype was sampled from a human donor with esophageal squamous cell carcinoma. The donor label of this sample is uncertain. The CDR3 sequence: CASKEEGYTF. For the CDR3, the DNA is TGTGCCAGCAAGGAGGAGGGCTACACCTTC.